This entry lists 26 T cell receptor beta chains sequenced from one sample in a study of T cells in Graves' hyperthyroidism and ophthalmopathy. TCR beta CDR3 regions were amplified from RNA. With the HTBI primer set, the TCR CDR3 went through a first round of RT-PCR. TCRdb reprocessed the multiplex PCR reads via MiXCR and lists one record per CDR3 protein. Of roughly 280,000 distinct CDR3 sequences in the sample, about a sixth are singletons; the top ten hold over 45%. The sequenced sample consisted of blood. The receptors were gathered from a woman aged 60-70 years with Graves' ophthalmopathy.

This clonotype occurred many times. The chain carries TRBV27 and TRBJ2-5; D remains ambiguous. The CDR3 runs 13 residues. Looked up from germline, CDR1 is MNHEY and CDR2 is SMNVEV (reference sequence). V shed 8 bases and J shed 4 bases, with 14 bases lying between them. This CDR3 is CASLLPRRETQYF. CDR3 coding DNA: TGTGCCAGCCTTCTCCCCCGGAGAGAGACCCAGTACTTC.

This clonotype was seen a few times. The chain recombines TRBV19 with TRBJ1-5; D is ambiguous. Trimming removed 0 bases at V and 7 bases at J, with 10 bases between. The CDR3 has 14 residues. The germline V gene encodes CDR1 LNHDA and CDR2 SQIVND (reference sequence). DNA for the CDR3: TGTGCCAGTAGTATAGAAATCGGAGAGCAGCCCCAGCATTTT. Protein product: CASSIEIGEQPQHF.

This clonotype was observed many times. The chain couples TRBV2 to TRBJ1-6; maybe TRBD1 (6 bases). This CDR3 spans 17 amino acids. Germline lookup yields CDR1 SNHLY and CDR2 FYNNEI. Trimming stripped 2 bases from V and 8 bases from J, with 19 bases between. CDR3 sequence: CASSEQPRGGVDSPLHF. The CDR3 bases are TGTGCCAGCAGTGAACAACCCAGGGGAGGAGTTGATTCACCCCTCCACTTT.

There are many counts of this clonotype. The chain joins TRBV20-1 to TRBJ1-3, with 7 nucleotides matching TRBD1. CDR3 length equals 13 residues. The germline gives CDR1 DFQATT, CDR2 SNEGSKA (reference sequence). Trimming removed 6 bases from V and 4 bases from J; junction bases left unmatched: 6. The CDR3 loop reads CSARGLGGNTIYF. The CDR3 nucleotides are TGCAGTGCGAGGGGGCTAGGGGGAAACACCATATATTTT.

J is TRBJ1-1 and V is TRBV19; D is possibly TRBD1 (5 bases). This CDR3 contains 13 residues. Trimming took 7 bases from V and 1 from J, leaving 10 bases between them. CDR1 LNHDA and CDR2 SQIVND come from the germline V gene (reference sequence). Here the CDR3 reads CASTQRGNTEAFF. CDR3 nucleotides: TGTGCCAGTACCCAAAGGGGGAACACTGAAGCTTTCTTT.

About this clonotype: A much bigger clone sits one base away, suggesting this may be a read error. The chain carries TRBV5-1 and TRBJ2-3; 11 nucleotides align to TRBD2. The V gene end was trimmed by 7 bases and the J gene end by 4 bases; junction bases not matched to a gene: 14. This CDR3 contains 17 residues. Looked up from germline, CDR1 is SGHRS and CDR2 is YFSETQ. The CDR3 DNA reads as TGCGCCAGCGGCCAGGATTTAGCGGGAGGGCCTTCAGATACGCAGTATTTT. This codes for CASGQDLAGGPSDTQYF.

This clonotype was recorded many times. The chain couples TRBV7-2 to TRBJ2-2; D may correspond to TRBD1 or TRBD2 (5 bases each). This CDR3 has 16 amino acids. Between the trimmed V and J ends, which lost 4 bases and 4 bases, there was a span of 16 bases. The germline V gene has CDR1 SGHTA and CDR2 FQGNSA. CDR3: CASSWVGTDPTGELFF. In DNA form, the CDR3 reads TGTGCCAGCAGCTGGGTGGGGACGGACCCCACCGGGGAGCTGTTTTTT. The full variable domain, rest sourced from reference TRBV7-2 and TRBJ2-2, is GAGVSQSPSNKVTEKGKDVELRCDPISGHTALYWYRQSLGQGLEFLIYFQGNSAPDKSGLPSDRFSAERTGGSVSTLTIQRTQQEDSAVYLCASSWVGTDPTGELFFGEGSRLTVL.

The chain joins TRBV15 to TRBJ2-1; D is unresolved. The ends were cut back, 1 base at V and 10 bases at J, with 11 bases in the middle. The CDR3 is 13 residues long. Germline V gene lookup returns CDR1 LNHNV and CDR2 YYDKDF (reference sequence). For the CDR3, the DNA is TGTGCCACCAGCAGAGGAGGAGAAAACGAGCAGTTCTTC. Its protein product is CATSRGGENEQFF.

This clonotype was picked up many times. The chain links TRBV28 to TRBJ2-1; 11 bases line up with TRBD2. From germline, CDR1 is MDHEN and CDR2 SYDVKM. V was clipped by 7 bases and J by 4 bases; unmatched bases: 3. The CDR3 runs 14 residues. The CDR3 region has the DNA TGTGCCAGCAAACTAGCGGGAGCATACAATGAGCAGTTCTTC. It yields the protein CASKLAGAYNEQFF.

V usage is TRBV20-1 and J usage is TRBJ2-3; 7 bases map to TRBD2. CDR1 is DFQATT and CDR2 is SNEGSKA in the germline V gene (reference sequence). There are 12 residues in the CDR3. The trim removed 5 bases at V and 4 bases at J, leaving 3 bases unmatched. The CDR3 DNA reads as TGCAGTGCTGGTGCGGGGGCAGATACGCAGTATTTT. Its translation is CSAGAGADTQYF.

CDR3 loop: CASSRGRAKNIQYF. CDR3 bases: TGTGCCAGCAGCCGAGGCCGCGCCAAAAACATTCAGTACTTC. The rearrangement uses TRBV3-1 and TRBJ2-4; no definite D call. V dropped 4 bases and J dropped 1 base, with 8 bases sitting between them. The germline CDR1 and CDR2 sequences are LGHDT and YNNKEL (reference sequence). The CDR3 loop spans 14 amino acids.

This clonotype showed up just a few times. The chain recombines TRBV5-1 with TRBJ2-5; D may match TRBD1 or TRBD2 (5 bases each). V lost 0 bases, J lost 3 bases, and 24 bases lay in between. The germline CDR1 and CDR2 sequences are SGHRS and YFSETQ. This CDR3 region has 19 residues. The CDR3 spells CASSLGAGSLSFLEETQYF. CDR3 coding DNA: TGCGCCAGCAGCTTGGGGGCAGGGAGTTTATCGTTTTTAGAAGAGACCCAGTACTTC.

This clonotype was seen a handful of times. The CDR3 nucleotides are TGTGCCAGCAGCCAGGAACCGGGACAGGGTGAAGAGACCCAGTACTTC. This sequence encodes CASSQEPGQGEETQYF. The rearrangement joins TRBV4-2 to TRBJ2-5, with 9 bases lining up with TRBD1. J gave up 3 bases and V 3 bases, and 8 bases lay outside the gene matches. Germline loops: CDR1 LGHNA, CDR2 YNFKEQ. The CDR3 covers 16 residues.

This clonotype was found many times. The chain is built from TRBV6-1 and TRBJ1-2; 7 nucleotides line up with TRBD1. The length of the CDR3 is 14 residues. Germline V CDR1 and CDR2: MNHNS, SASEGT. The trim removed 6 bases at V and 6 bases at J, leaving 10 bases unmatched. CDR3 in DNA: TGTGCCAGCAGAACCGGACAGGCCTGGGATGGCTACACCTTC. It is translated as CASRTGQAWDGYTF.

This clonotype was seen many times. The V call is TRBV5-1, the J call TRBJ1-2; the match to TRBD1 covers 8 bases. With 3 bases clipped from V and 3 bases from J, the junction kept 4 bases outside the gene matches. The CDR3 sequence is 14 residues long. From germline, CDR1 is SGHRS and CDR2 YFSETQ. The CDR3 loop is CASSSDRGDYGYTF. CDR3 coding DNA: TGCGCCAGCAGCTCAGACAGGGGTGACTATGGCTACACCTTC.

This clonotype was counted at least ten times. The rearrangement joins TRBV2 to TRBJ2-1; the match to TRBD2 covers 10 bases. Trimming took 0 bases from V and 3 from J; bases not matched to a gene: 5. The CDR3 sequence is 17 residues long. CDR1 SNHLY and CDR2 FYNNEI come from the germline V gene. CDR3 nucleotides: TGTGCCAGCAGTGAAGCGGACGGACTAGCGGACTACAATGAGCAGTTCTTC. Its translation: CASSEADGLADYNEQFF. Together with reference TRBV2 and TRBJ2-1, the CDR3 gives the full variable domain: EPEVTQTPSHQVTQMGQEVILRCVPISNHLYFYWYRQILGQKVEFLVSFYNNEISEKSEIFDDQFSVERPDGSNFTLKIRSTKLEDSAMYFCASSEADGLADYNEQFFGPGTRLTVL.

V is TRBV6-6 and J is TRBJ1-1; D uncertain. The length of the CDR3 is 14 residues. Germline CDR1 MNHNY, CDR2 SVGAGI (reference sequence). V lost 0 bases and J lost 12, with 17 bases in between. CDR3 sequence (DNA): TGTGCCAGCAGTTACTCCCTACAACGGTCGAGATCTTTCTTT. Translated: CASSYSLQRSRSFF.

The chain uses TRBV5-1 and TRBJ2-5; the D is unclear. This CDR3 comprises 14 residues. The V end lost 0 bases, the J end lost 1 base, and 7 bases lay between the germline ends. Germline loops: CDR1 SGHRS, CDR2 YFSETQ. The CDR3 loop reads CASSLEGSQETQYF. In nucleotides, the CDR3 is TGCGCCAGCAGCTTGGAGGGAAGCCAAGAGACCCAGTACTTC.

The chain uses TRBV5-4 and TRBJ2-7; 8 nucleotides match TRBD2. V lost 0 bases, J lost 0 bases, and 2 bases stayed unmatched. In germline, CDR1 is SGHNT, CDR2 YYREEE (reference sequence). This CDR3 has 15 residues. The CDR3 here is CASSLGSGASYEQYF. The CDR3 coding sequence is TGTGCCAGCAGCTTGGGTAGCGGGGCCTCCTACGAGCAGTACTTC.

The chain uses TRBV9 and TRBJ2-3, with 8 bases matching TRBD2. The trim removed 4 bases at V and 2 bases at J, leaving 6 bases unmatched. The CDR3 length is 15 residues. Germline V CDR1 and CDR2: SGDLS, YYNGEE. CDR3 in DNA: TGTGCCAGCAGCATAACTAGCGGCCTCACAGATACGCAGTATTTT. It specifies CASSITSGLTDTQYF. Full variable domain (remainder filled in from reference TRBV9 and TRBJ2-3): DSGVTQTPKHLITATGQRVTLRCSPRSGDLSVYWYQQSLDQGLQFLIQYYNGEERAKGNILERFSAQQFPDLHSELNLSSLELGDSALYFCASSITSGLTDTQYFGPGTRLTVL.

This clonotype showed up just a few times. V and J are TRBV6-1 and TRBJ1-4; 8 bases fit TRBD1. Germline loops: CDR1 MNHNS, CDR2 SASEGT. This CDR3 is built from 18 residues. The junction had 15 bases not matched to a gene; V was cut back by 2 bases and J by 7 bases. DNA of the CDR3: TGTGCCAGCAGTGAATGGGTCCCGGGACAGGTTGGGGGTGAAAAACTGTTTTTT. Its protein is CASSEWVPGQVGGEKLFF.

In this sample, this clonotype turned up a few times. The rearrangement joins TRBV4-3 to TRBJ2-2; D perhaps matches TRBD2 (5 bases). Trimming removed 1 base from V and 6 bases from J, with 9 bases in between. Germline V gene sequence: CDR1 LGHNA, CDR2 YSLEER. The CDR3 has 14 amino acids. Here the CDR3 reads CASSQVGDPGELFF. As DNA, the CDR3 is TGCGCCAGCAGCCAAGTGGGAGACCCCGGGGAGCTGTTTTTT.

A remark on this clonotype: This sequence may be a read error, since a much larger clone differs from it by one base. J is TRBJ1-2 and V is TRBV12-3 or TRBV12-4; 9 nucleotides line up with TRBD1. The CDR3 consists of 15 residues. In DNA form, the CDR3 reads TGTGCCGGCAGTTTTTCGAGACAGGGGGTTCATGGCTACACCTTC. Translating it yields CAGSFSRQGVHGYTF.

The V call is TRBV30, the J call TRBJ1-5; D ambiguous. Between the trimmed V and J ends, which lost 0 bases and 6 bases, there was a span of 12 bases. This CDR3 has 14 residues. In germline, CDR1 is GTSNPN, CDR2 SVGIG (reference sequence). CDR3 DNA sequence: TGTGCCTGGAGTGTTGGGCGGATCGGTCAGCCCCAGCATTTT. Amino acids: CAWSVGRIGQPQHF. Based on the CDR3 plus reference TRBV30 and TRBJ1-5, the full variable domain is SQTIHQWPATLVQPVGSPLSLECTVEGTSNPNLYWYRQAAGRGLQLLFYSVGIGQISSEVPQNLSASRPQDRQFILSSKKLLLSDSGFYLCAWSVGRIGQPQHFGDGTRLSIL.

This clonotype was observed many times. The chain has TRBV11-2 and TRBJ2-7, with D possibly called TRBD1 or TRBD2 (5 bases each). CDR1 and CDR2 (germline): SGHAT, FQNNGV. The CDR3 covers 15 residues. V shed 5 bases and J shed 3 bases, with 17 bases lying between them. The CDR3 bases are TGTGCCAGCAGCCTCGCAGGGACGGTAGTCTACGAGCAGTACTTC. It specifies CASSLAGTVVYEQYF.

Ten or more counts support this clonotype. V usage is TRBV3-1 and J usage is TRBJ2-2; D might be TRBD2 (5 bases). The ends were cut back, 3 bases at V and 4 bases at J, with 21 bases in the middle. Germline CDR1 reads LGHDT; CDR2 reads YNNKEL (reference sequence). The CDR3 has 18 residues. DNA of the CDR3: TGTGCCAGCAGCCATTCTTTTTCTGGGCTAGCATCCACCGGGGAGCTGTTTTTT. Translation gives CASSHSFSGLASTGELFF.